The 5 T cell receptor beta chains below all came from one sample that was sequenced in a study of T cells expressing NK-cell markers. Each CDR3 protein gets one entry in TCRdb, which reprocessed the 5' RACE reads and gives no DNA. Its table lists about 260,000 distinct CDR3 sequences. Material for sequencing was blood T cells: a sorted CD56 or NKG2C T cell subset, CD4+ or CD8+ T cells, or bulk PBMC T cells (not recorded which). These receptors were taken from a woman aged 18-70 years in good health.

The V gene is TRBV11-3, the J gene TRBJ1-1; TCRdb lists TRBD1, though no DNA is available to test this call. The length of the CDR3 is 14 residues. Per germline, CDR1 SGHNT and CDR2 YENEEA. CDR3 in amino acids: CASSLTGRDTEAFF. The full variable domain, completed using reference TRBV11-3 and TRBJ1-1, is EAGVVQSPRYKIIEKKQPVAFWCNPISGHNTLYWYLQNLGQGPELLIRYENEEAVDDSQLPKDRFSAERLKGVDSTLKIQPAELGDSAVYLCASSLTGRDTEAFFGQGTRLTVV.

The chain recombines TRBV6-1 with TRBJ2-3; TCRdb picks TRBD2, but there is no DNA to check that call. Germline lookup yields CDR1 MNHNS and CDR2 SASEGT. There are 16 residues in the CDR3. CDR3 amino acids: CASSRLAGGPLDTQYF.

The rearrangement links TRBV20-1 to TRBJ2-3; the D call of TRBD2 rests on TCRdb alone, since no DNA is present to check it. The length of the CDR3 is 13 residues. The germline CDR1 and CDR2 sequences are DFQATT and SNEGSKA (reference sequence). CDR3 region: CSARNSGRRTQYF.

The V call is TRBV24-1, the J call TRBJ2-1; no DNA is available, so the TRBD2 call from TCRdb remains unchecked. The germline V gene has CDR1 KGHDR and CDR2 SFDVKD. CDR3 length: 13 amino acids. The CDR3: CACGGPQNNEQFF.

The chain couples TRBV10-3 to TRBJ2-2; the D gene TCRdb calls, TRBD2, cannot be checked with no DNA. Germline V lookup: CDR1 ENHRY, CDR2 SYGVKD. This CDR3 has 15 residues. The CDR3: CAISPHGSGSGELFF.